This T cell receptor beta chain was captured in a study of T and B cells in COVID-19 patients. Turning to the study itself: The recovered patients had mostly mild to moderate COVID-19 with outpatient management.

TRB rearrangements were amplified by multiplex PCR with BIOMED2 TRB-A/B primers. TCRdb passed the multiplex PCR reads through MiXCR, listing each CDR3 protein once. Among around 2,400 distinct CDR3 sequences, almost 25% were seen once, and the ten largest hold less than 85%. This clonotype appeared a few times. From blood, about 220-500 ng of genomic DNA served as TRB template. Sequenced material: blood. The origin of this receptor is a human donor with active COVID-19.

CDR3 coding DNA: TGTGCCAGCAGCCGAAGGTTGACAGGCCCCAGCCCCTACGAGCAGTACTTC. Translated, it gives CASSRRLTGPSPYEQYF. The chain employs TRBV5-6 and TRBJ2-7, with D maybe TRBD1 (6 bases). Germline V CDR1 and CDR2: SGHDT, YYEEEE. V shed 4 bases and J shed 2 bases, with 22 bases lying between them. CDR3 size: 17 residues.